This T cell receptor beta chain comes out of a study (dated by TCRdb to the mid-2010s). Broadly, across the study: Whether tumor-infiltrating Tregs in breast cancer are recruited from blood Tregs or converted in situ from other CD4+ T cell subsets was tested.

On the study overall, not on this receptor specifically: Rather than covering whole repertoires, validation in the larger cohort was restricted to a single TCR beta V-J rearrangement. The greatest overlap of tumor-infiltrating Treg TCR alpha and beta sequences was with tumor naive CD4+ T cells, followed next by blood naive CD4+ T cells. The TCR gene usage of tumor memory CD4+ T cells clustered together with blood and lymph node memory CD4+ cells and with lymph node naive CD4+ cells.

As concerns this clonotype: This clone's antigen is unknown. The germline gene is not matched at one end of the junction; a read error may be the cause.

Full-length TCR variable regions were amplified by 5' RACE PCR using constant-region reverse primers, and then by semi-nested PCR using Nested Universal Primer A. The ReliaPrep RNA Cell Miniprep System was used to extract total RNA, which was then reverse transcribed into 5'RACE-ready cDNA with the SMARTer RACE 5'/3' Kit. Full-length TCR alpha and beta libraries were barcoded with multiplex adaptors and sequenced on an Illumina MiSeq. Per the authors' processing: For each of nine subset-tissue groups, sequencing data from the five patients were combined, and the groups were compared by unsupervised clustering of TCR gene usage. The Morisita-Horn index, with shared sequences weighted by their contribution to each repertoire, was used to calculate repertoire similarity. TCRdb trimmed the raw reads at Q25, called clones with MiXCR and kept productive beta chains. Rows with a matching CDR3 protein are joined into one entry that keeps the most common DNA and genes. These V and J calls derive from TCRdb rather than the authors' analysis. The table for this sample lists about 13,000 distinct CDR3 sequences; 20% to 30% of them were counted only once. The ten largest clones take up roughly 3.2% of the sample.

The Miltenyi Naive CD4+ T Cell Isolation kit was used to purify naive CD4+ T cells, and Tregs were depleted with CD25 microbeads. Tregs, naive and memory CD4+ T cells from tumor, blood and ipsilateral draining lymph nodes of a few breast cancer patients underwent full-length TCR alpha and beta sequencing. Mononuclear cells from lymph nodes or around 50 ml of peripheral blood were isolated by Ficoll density gradient centrifugation. Sorted cell populations were confirmed by FACS to exceed 90% purity. This sequence originates from a female donor with breast cancer. Sequenced input: naive CD4+ T cells sorted from blood. The cell subset or site label for this specimen denotes: naive CD4+ T cells, CD4+CD45RA+CD25-.

The DNA sequence is TGCGCCAGCAGCTCGACGGACAGGACCGAAAGACTGTTTTTT. This gives the protein CASSSTDRTERLFF. The chain couples TRBV5-1 to TRBJ1-4; TRBD1 matches 7 bases in the middle. From the cysteine through the phenylalanine, the CDR3 covers 14 amino acids. Only the CDR3 region is kept as DNA, spanning 42 bases read in frame from base 1. From a lookup of the germline V gene, CDR1 and CDR2 are SGHRS and YFSETQ.